The 6 T cell receptor beta chains presented below share a single source sample, sequenced in a study of radiotherapy plus CTLA-4 blockade in lung cancer. Profiled with immunoSEQ multiplex PCR; TCRdb holds only in-frame clones, not every one. The table lists 85,000 to 90,000 clones, more than 85% of them singletons. This specimen was peripheral blood, taken from a patient treated with radiotherapy plus ipilimumab. The source of these receptors is a human donor with non-small cell lung cancer that progressed on radiotherapy plus ipilimumab.

V gene TRBV7-2 combines with J gene TRBJ2-7; D is uncertain. This CDR3 spans 12 amino acids. From germline, CDR1 is SGHTA and CDR2 FQGNSA. V was trimmed by 4 bases and J by 3 bases, leaving 7 bases between them. The CDR3 DNA reads TGTGCCAGCAGCTCCGACCTCTACGAGCAGTACTTC. Translated, it gives CASSSDLYEQYF.

The chain carries TRBV7-3 and TRBJ2-2; 7 nucleotides align to TRBD2. V shed 4 bases, J shed 10 bases, and the junction held 9 bases outside the gene matches. The CDR3 sequence is 14 residues long. Germline loops: CDR1 SGHTA, CDR2 FQGTGA. CDR3 region: CASSSGPSGSELFF. CDR3 nucleotide sequence: TGTGCCAGCAGCTCCGGCCCTAGCGGATCGGAGCTGTTTTTT.

The chain uses TRBV28 and TRBJ1-6; a possible D gene is TRBD1 (5 bases). V lost 5 bases, J lost 3 bases, and 11 bases lay in between. CDR3 length equals 15 residues. Germline V lookup: CDR1 MDHEN, CDR2 SYDVKM. CDR3 amino acids: CASSGGRSYNSPLHF. CDR3 nucleotides: TGTGCCAGCAGTGGGGGACGGAGCTATAATTCACCCCTCCACTTT.

The rearrangement uses TRBV4-3 and TRBJ2-5; no clear D gene. The length of the CDR3 is 12 residues. V lost 0 bases and J 5 bases, leaving 4 bases between the germline ends. Per germline, CDR1 LGHNA and CDR2 YSLEER. The CDR3, as DNA: TGCGCCAGCAGCCAAGACAGGGAGACCCAGTACTTC. This sequence encodes CASSQDRETQYF.

The genes are TRBV6-1 and TRBJ2-3; 10 bases align to TRBD2. This CDR3 region has 15 residues. Trimming removed 5 bases from V and 1 base from J; junction bases left unmatched: 3. Germline V gives CDR1 MNHNS, CDR2 SASEGT. CDR3 sequence reads: CASSFLAGGTDTQYF. In DNA form, the CDR3 reads TGTGCCAGCAGTTTCCTAGCGGGGGGCACAGATACGCAGTATTTT.

This chain uses TRBV28 with TRBJ1-4, with 7 bases lining up with TRBD1. The V gene's germline CDR1 is MDHEN and CDR2 SYDVKM. The CDR3 has 14 amino acids. V was clipped by 5 bases and J by 5 bases; unmatched bases: 5. Written as DNA, the CDR3 is TGTGCCAGCAGTAGGGGGACAGACAATGAAAAACTGTTTTTT. This sequence encodes CASSRGTDNEKLFF. Complete variable domain (other parts from reference TRBV28 and TRBJ1-4): DVKVTQSSRYLVKRTGEKVFLECVQDMDHENMFWYRQDPGLGLRLIYFSYDVKMKEKGDIPEGYSVSREKKERFSLILESASTNQTSMYLCASSRGTDNEKLFFGSGTQLSVL.